This T cell receptor beta chain was captured in a study of blood T cell repertoires in COVID-19. Original data processing: Estimation of nucleated cell counts relied on the amplification of reference gene primers. Clones were read by immunoSEQ multiplex PCR, and TCRdb kept only the in-frame ones, dropping some. V and J calls and clone size come straight from that table; D and trimming were deduced from the DNA. The sample lists about 100,000 clones, approximately 81% occurring once. This CDR3 spans 13 amino acids. Trimming stripped 2 bases from V and 4 bases from J, with 8 bases between. Sequencing was carried out using peripheral blood. The receptor was isolated from a human donor in a cohort sampled during active COVID-19. The chain is built from TRBV12-3 or TRBV12-4 and TRBJ1-1; no clear D. The CDR3 nucleotides are TGTGCCAGCAGTTTAAATCTAGGCACTGAAGCTTTCTTT. It encodes CASSLNLGTEAFF.